These T cell receptor beta chains were read from a single sample in a study of cytomegalovirus exposure and HLA in healthy donors. TCRdb keeps only in-frame clones here, not all; method: immunoSEQ multiplex PCR. The sample yields roughly 93,000 clones, 76% seen once. Sample: PBMCs. The receptors derive from a man in his forties in good health and CMV-seronegative. Each CDR3 is given with its conserved first and last residue. Each record gives: D gene, J gene, CDR3 length, V gene, clone size, CDR3 protein, CDR3 DNA. A D gene is named only where the DNA matches it firmly. The listing skips clone size in some rows; elsewhere it reads once, few, many or a size class.

NA,TRBJ2-7,14,TRBV19,NA,CASSMGIQVYEQYF,TGTGCCAGTAGTATGGGCATACAAGTCTACGAGCAGTACTTC
NA,TRBJ1-1,13,TRBV27,NA,CASSFNGNTEAFF,TGTGCCAGCAGTTTTAACGGGAACACTGAAGCTTTCTTT
NA,TRBJ2-7,15,TRBV11-2,NA,CASSFPGGGHYEQYF,TGTGCCAGCAGCTTCCCGGGAGGGGGCCACTACGAGCAGTACTTC
NA,TRBJ1-1,14,TRBV6-5,NA,CASSYRAGDTEAFF,TGTGCCAGCAGTTACCGGGCGGGGGACACTGAAGCTTTCTTT
TRBD2,TRBJ2-7,15,TRBV19,few,CASSPFSGASYEQYF,TGTGCCAGTAGTCCCTTCAGCGGGGCCTCCTACGAGCAGTACTTC
NA,TRBJ1-5,12,TRBV7-9,few,CASTLPGQPQHF,TGTGCCAGCACCCTGCCGGGACAGCCCCAGCATTTT
TRBD1,TRBJ2-7,15,TRBV9,NA,CASSLLSDRVHEQYF,TGTGCCAGCAGCCTGCTCTCAGACAGGGTCCACGAGCAGTACTTC
TRBD1,TRBJ2-5,17,TRBV28,NA,CASSSNYRDRGVETQYF,TGTGCCAGCAGTTCGAACTACCGGGACAGGGGAGTTGAGACCCAGTACTTC
TRBD1,TRBJ1-1,14,TRBV6-4,NA,CASRGGTANTEAFF,TGTGCCAGCAGAGGCGGGACAGCGAACACTGAAGCTTTCTTT
NA,TRBJ2-7,15,TRBV19,NA,CASSMRTASSYEQYF,TGTGCCAGTAGTATGAGGACAGCTAGCTCCTACGAGCAGTACTTC
TRBD2,TRBJ2-3,19,TRBV10-3,NA,CAIKGIGTSGGAPSDTQYF,TGTGCCATCAAGGGGATTGGGACTAGCGGGGGGGCCCCCTCCGATACGCAGTATTTT
TRBD1,TRBJ1-2,14,TRBV5-1,NA,CASSLPDRVIGYTF,TGCGCCAGCAGCTTGCCGGACAGGGTTATTGGCTACACCTTC
NA,TRBJ1-1,14,TRBV5-4,NA,CASSLAFSGTEAFF,TGTGCCAGCAGCTTGGCATTTTCCGGTACTGAAGCTTTCTTT
TRBD1,TRBJ2-6,13,TRBV2,NA,CARTGAGANVLTF,TGTGCCAGGACAGGGGCTGGGGCCAACGTCCTGACTTTC
TRBD2,TRBJ2-3,16,TRBV6-5,NA,CASSYSLGREQDTQYF,TGTGCCAGCAGTTACTCTCTGGGGAGGGAACAAGATACGCAGTATTTT
TRBD1,TRBJ1-2,14,TRBV5-6,NA,CASKPGQGAGGYTF,TGTGCCAGCAAACCGGGACAGGGGGCAGGTGGCTACACCTTC
TRBD1,TRBJ1-2,16,TRBV7-2,NA,CASSKASSGQLNGYTF,TGTGCCAGCAGCAAAGCGTCTTCGGGACAGTTGAATGGCTACACCTTC
NA,TRBJ1-1,13,TRBV18,NA,CASTRGESTEAFF,TGTGCCAGCACCCGGGGGGAGAGCACTGAAGCTTTCTTT